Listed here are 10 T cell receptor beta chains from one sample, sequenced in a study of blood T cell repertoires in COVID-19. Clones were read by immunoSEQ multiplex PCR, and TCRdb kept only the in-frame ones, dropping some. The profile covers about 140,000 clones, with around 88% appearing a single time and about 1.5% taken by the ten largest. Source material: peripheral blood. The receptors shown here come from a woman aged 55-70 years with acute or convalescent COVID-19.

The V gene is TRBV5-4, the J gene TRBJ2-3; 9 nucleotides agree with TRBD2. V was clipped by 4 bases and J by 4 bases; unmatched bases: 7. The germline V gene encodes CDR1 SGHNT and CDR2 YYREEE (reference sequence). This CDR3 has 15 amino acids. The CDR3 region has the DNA TGTGCCAGCAGCCGGCGGGGGGGGGCTCCAGATACGCAGTATTTT. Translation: CASSRRGGAPDTQYF.

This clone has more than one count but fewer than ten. The CDR3, as DNA: TGTGCCCGGTCCGGGACAGGGGGCCACGAGCAGTACTTC. It specifies CARSGTGGHEQYF. The chain couples TRBV30 to TRBJ2-7; 12 positions match TRBD1. With 8 bases clipped from V and 5 bases from J, the junction kept 7 bases outside the gene matches. The CDR3 is made up of 13 amino acids. CDR1 is GTSNPN, CDR2 SVGIG, per germline (reference sequence).

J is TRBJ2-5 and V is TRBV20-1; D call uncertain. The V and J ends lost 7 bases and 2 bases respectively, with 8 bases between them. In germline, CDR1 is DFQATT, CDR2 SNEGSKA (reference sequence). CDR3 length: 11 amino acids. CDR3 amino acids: CSGGVQETQYF. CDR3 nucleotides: TGCAGTGGCGGCGTTCAAGAGACCCAGTACTTC.

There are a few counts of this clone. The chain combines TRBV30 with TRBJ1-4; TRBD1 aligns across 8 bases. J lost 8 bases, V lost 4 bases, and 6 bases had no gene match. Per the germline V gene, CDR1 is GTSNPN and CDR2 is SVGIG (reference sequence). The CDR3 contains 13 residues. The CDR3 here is CAWNRGFGEKLFF. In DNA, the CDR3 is TGTGCCTGGAACAGGGGGTTTGGAGAAAAACTGTTTTTT.

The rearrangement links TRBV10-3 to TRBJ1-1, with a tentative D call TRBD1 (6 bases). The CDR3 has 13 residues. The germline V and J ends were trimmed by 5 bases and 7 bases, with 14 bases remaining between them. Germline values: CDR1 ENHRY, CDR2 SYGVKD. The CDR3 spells CAISTERGGEAFF. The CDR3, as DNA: TGTGCCATCAGTACTGAAAGGGGGGGTGAAGCTTTCTTT.

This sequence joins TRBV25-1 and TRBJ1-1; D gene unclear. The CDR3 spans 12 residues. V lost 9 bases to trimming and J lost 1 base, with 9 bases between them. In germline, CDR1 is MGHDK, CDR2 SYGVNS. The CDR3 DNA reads TGTGCCAGTAGAAGACAGAACACTGAAGCTTTCTTT. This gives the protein CASRRQNTEAFF.

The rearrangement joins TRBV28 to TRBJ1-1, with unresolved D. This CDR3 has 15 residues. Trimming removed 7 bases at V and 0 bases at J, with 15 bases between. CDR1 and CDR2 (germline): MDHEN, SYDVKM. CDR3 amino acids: CASTPPRGVNTEAFF. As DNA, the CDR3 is TGTGCCAGCACCCCACCCAGAGGAGTGAACACTGAAGCTTTCTTT.

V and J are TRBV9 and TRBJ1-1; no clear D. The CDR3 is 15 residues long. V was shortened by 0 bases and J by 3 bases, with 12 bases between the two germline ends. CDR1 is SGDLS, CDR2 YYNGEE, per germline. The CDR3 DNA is TGTGCCAGCAGCGTAGGGATCGACGAGGACACTGAAGCTTTCTTT. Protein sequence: CASSVGIDEDTEAFF. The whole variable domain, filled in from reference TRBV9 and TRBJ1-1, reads DSGVTQTPKHLITATGQRVTLRCSPRSGDLSVYWYQQSLDQGLQFLIQYYNGEERAKGNILERFSAQQFPDLHSELNLSSLELGDSALYFCASSVGIDEDTEAFFGQGTRLTVV.

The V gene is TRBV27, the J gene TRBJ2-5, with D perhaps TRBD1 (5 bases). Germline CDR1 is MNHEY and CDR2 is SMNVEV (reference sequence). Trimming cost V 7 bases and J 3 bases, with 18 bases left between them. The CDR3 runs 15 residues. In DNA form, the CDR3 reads TGTGCCAGCAAGTTTTGGAGTAGCAGGGAAGAGACCCAGTACTTC. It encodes CASKFWSSREETQYF.

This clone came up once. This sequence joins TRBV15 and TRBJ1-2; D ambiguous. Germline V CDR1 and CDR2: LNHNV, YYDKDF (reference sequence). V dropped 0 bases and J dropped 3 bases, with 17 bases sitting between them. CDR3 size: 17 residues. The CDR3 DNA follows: TGTGCCACCAGCAGAGAGGTCCAGGTTTCCGTTGACTATGGCTACACCTTC. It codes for CATSREVQVSVDYGYTF. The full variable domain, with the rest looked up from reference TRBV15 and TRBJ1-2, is DAMVIQNPRYQVTQFGKPVTLSCSQTLNHNVMYWYQQKSSQAPKLLFHYYDKDFNNEADTPDNFQSRRPNTSFCFLDIRSPGLGDTAMYLCATSREVQVSVDYGYTFGSGTRLTVV.